What follows are 14 T cell receptor beta chains derived from one specimen sequenced in a study of patients and donors after allogeneic stem cell transplantation. TCRdb re-called the RT-PCR reads through MiXCR, storing one row per CDR3 protein. The sample holds about a million distinct CDR3 sequences, about a sixth seen once. The sample taken for sequencing was blood, either unsorted or a sorted T cell fraction (not recorded which). Every receptor here comes from a human donor who was either an allogeneic HSCT recipient or a stem cell or donor lymphocyte infusion donor (not recorded which). It is not recorded whose cells these are; they may come from a transplant donor.

This chain uses TRBV11-1 with TRBJ2-3, with 12 bases matching TRBD2. The J segment lost 3 bases and the V segment lost 5 bases, leaving 12 bases of the junction unmatched. The CDR3 covers 18 residues. Germline V gene sequence: CDR1 SGHAT, CDR2 FQDESV (reference sequence). As DNA, the CDR3 is TGTGCCAGCAGCCAACCCTCTAGCGGGAGGGCCGGTACAGATACGCAGTATTTT. It encodes CASSQPSSGRAGTDTQYF.

This clonotype was seen a few times. The gene calls are TRBV20-1 and TRBJ2-1; 10 positions agree with TRBD2. J was trimmed by 5 bases and V by 3 bases; bases with no gene match: 7. The CDR3 has 15 amino acids. CDR1 is DFQATT and CDR2 is SNEGSKA in the germline V gene (reference sequence). In DNA, the CDR3 is TGCAGTGCTAGTTTAGCGGGAGGTGGTCACAATGAGCAGTTCTTC. It translates to CSASLAGGGHNEQFF.

This clonotype was recorded many times. This sequence joins TRBV5-1 and TRBJ2-1, with TRBD2 identical over 7 bases. The CDR3 runs 15 residues. Germline trimming cut 0 bases from V and 7 bases from J; bases unmatched to any gene: 7. Germline CDR1 reads SGHRS; CDR2 reads YFSETQ. The DNA of the CDR3 is TGCGCCAGCAGCTTGGCCGAGCGGGGTGGGAATGAGCAGTTCTTC. It encodes CASSLAERGGNEQFF.

This clonotype was counted only a few times. The chain has TRBV28 and TRBJ2-7; a weak D match, TRBD2 (6 bases). V dropped 6 bases and J dropped 3 bases, with 18 bases sitting between them. The CDR3 totals 15 residues. Germline-derived CDR1 and CDR2 are MDHEN and SYDVKM. The CDR3 region has the DNA TGTGCCAGCAGCTACGGACTACATCCTTTCTACGAGCAGTACTTC. Translating gives CASSYGLHPFYEQYF.

V and J are TRBV20-1 and TRBJ2-5; possible D gene TRBD1, 6 bases. Looked up from germline, CDR1 is DFQATT and CDR2 is SNEGSKA (reference sequence). V lost 6 bases and J 4 bases, leaving 15 bases between the germline ends. The CDR3 loop spans 13 amino acids. The CDR3 bases are TGCAGTGCGGCCAGGGGCCAGGTAGAGACCCAGTACTTC. Translating gives CSAARGQVETQYF.

This clonotype turned up a few times. The chain employs TRBV15 and TRBJ2-3, with TRBD2 matching 8 bases. Germline V gene data show CDR1 as LNHNV and CDR2 as YYDKDF (reference sequence). V lost 1 base, J lost 0 bases, and 6 bases stayed unmatched. The CDR3 has 17 amino acids. The CDR3 bases are TGTGCCACCAGCAGAGGCCTGCGGGGGGCTAGCACAGATACGCAGTATTTT. Translating it yields CATSRGLRGASTDTQYF.

The chain recombines TRBV4-1 with TRBJ1-1; a possible D gene is TRBD1 (5 bases). The germline V and J ends were trimmed by 4 bases and 9 bases, with 18 bases remaining between them. CDR3 size: 14 residues. CDR1 is MGHRA, CDR2 YSYEKL, per germline. The CDR3 sequence: CASSRSLEGSKAFF. CDR3 DNA sequence: TGCGCCAGCAGCCGAAGCCTAGAGGGGTCTAAAGCTTTCTTT.

This clonotype was seen a few times. The J gene is TRBJ1-1, the V gene TRBV11-2; D is undetermined. With 5 bases removed from V and 8 bases from J, the gap between germline ends came to 15 bases. The CDR3 length is 13 residues. The germline gives CDR1 SGHAT, CDR2 FQNNGV. The CDR3 is CASSQTPAGEAFF. The CDR3 DNA sequence: TGTGCCAGCAGCCAGACCCCGGCCGGGGAAGCTTTCTTT.

Only a few counts were recorded for this clonotype. The V call is TRBV20-1, the J call TRBJ2-2; unclear D gene. Germline V gene sequence: CDR1 DFQATT, CDR2 SNEGSKA (reference sequence). V was trimmed by 2 bases and J by 0 bases, leaving 4 bases between them. The CDR3 contains 13 residues. CDR3 nucleotides: TGCAGTGCTAGACAGGCGAACACCGGGGAGCTGTTTTTT. Its translation: CSARQANTGELFF.

Only a few counts were recorded for this clonotype. The chain has TRBV4-3 and TRBJ1-2; tentative D call: TRBD1 (6 bases). The V and J ends lost 4 bases and 10 bases respectively, with 13 bases between them. Germline values: CDR1 LGHNA, CDR2 YSLEER. CDR3 size: 12 residues. The chain's CDR3 is CASSRGTGSYTF. The CDR3 DNA sequence: TGCGCCAGCAGCCGGGGAACAGGGTCCTACACCTTC.

The V call is TRBV12-3 or TRBV12-4, the J call TRBJ2-7; tentatively, D is TRBD1 (5 bases). CDR3 length equals 14 residues. Trimming pared 6 bases from V and 2 bases from J, leaving 14 bases between. The CDR3 DNA is TGTGCCAGCAGCCTTGAGACAGCCACCTACGAGCAGTACTTC. Encoded protein: CASSLETATYEQYF.

This clonotype came up a few times. The CDR3 protein is CATSRDWTNEQFF. In DNA form, the CDR3 reads TGTGCCACCAGCAGAGATTGGACCAATGAGCAGTTCTTC. V is TRBV15 and J is TRBJ2-1; no reliable D call. The CDR3 has 13 amino acids. Germline CDR1 and CDR2: LNHNV and YYDKDF (reference sequence). V was cut by 0 bases and J by 6 bases, with 6 bases left in between.

This clonotype was counted only a few times. The chain combines TRBV20-1 with TRBJ2-5; no clear D gene. CDR1 and CDR2 (germline): DFQATT, SNEGSKA (reference sequence). The CDR3 extends over 13 amino acids. V lost 3 bases and J lost 6, with 14 bases in between. The CDR3 nucleotides read TGCAGTGCTAGTTCCAGCGTCAAACAGACCCAGTACTTC. It encodes CSASSSVKQTQYF.

This chain uses TRBV6-1 with TRBJ2-5, with D unclear. The V gene's germline CDR1 is MNHNS and CDR2 SASEGT. The CDR3 covers 11 residues. V was cut by 8 bases and J by 7 bases, with 11 bases left in between. The CDR3 DNA follows: TGTGCCAGCTTGGCGGTTGTGACCCAGTACTTC. This sequence encodes CASLAVVTQYF.